The 22 T cell receptor beta chains given below trace back to one sample, sequenced in a study of T cell responses to AZD1222 COVID-19 vaccine. Some clones are missing from TCRdb's copy, which holds only in-frame ones; the method was immunoSEQ multiplex PCR. The data show approximately 210,000 clones, more than 85% seen once. The sample here was peripheral blood, taken 28 days after the second AZD1222 dose. These receptors came from an adult who received the AZD1222 COVID-19 vaccine.

This chain uses TRBV9 with TRBJ1-2, with D hard to call. Per the germline V gene, CDR1 is SGDLS and CDR2 is YYNGEE. With 0 bases removed from V and 0 bases from J, the gap between germline ends came to 18 bases. The CDR3 runs to 18 residues. As DNA, the CDR3 is TGTGCCAGCAGCGTAGCGTTGGAGAGAGGTGACCCTAACTATGGCTACACCTTC. Protein: CASSVALERGDPNYGYTF. Drawing the rest from reference TRBV9 and TRBJ1-2, the complete variable domain is DSGVTQTPKHLITATGQRVTLRCSPRSGDLSVYWYQQSLDQGLQFLIQYYNGEERAKGNILERFSAQQFPDLHSELNLSSLELGDSALYFCASSVALERGDPNYGYTFGSGTRLTVV.

This chain uses TRBV14 with TRBJ2-7; 12 bases are shared with TRBD1. CDR1 and CDR2 from the germline V gene are SGHDN and FVKESK. V lost 4 bases to trimming and J lost 5 bases; unmatched junction nucleotides: 6. The CDR3 extends over 15 amino acids. The CDR3 loop reads CASSPRDRGLHEQYF. The CDR3 DNA sequence: TGTGCCAGCAGCCCCCGGGACAGGGGGCTTCACGAGCAGTACTTC.

The CDR3 loop reads CASSLVGTRVWSDTQYF. Written as DNA, the CDR3 is TGCGCCAGCAGCTTGGTTGGGACTAGAGTTTGGTCAGATACGCAGTATTTT. This chain links TRBV5-1 with TRBJ2-3, with TRBD2 matching over 8 bases. The V segment lost 0 bases and the J segment 4 bases; nucleotides outside the gene matches: 10. The CDR3 consists of 17 residues. Looked up from germline, CDR1 is SGHRS and CDR2 is YFSETQ.

This clone was seen more than once but under ten times. This chain links TRBV3-1 (or the pseudogene TRBV3-2) with TRBJ1-4; weak D call: TRBD1 (6 bases). V was pared by 0 bases and J by 5 bases, with 22 bases between. Germline V gene lookup returns CDR1 LGHDT and CDR2 YNNKEL (reference sequence). The CDR3 covers 19 residues. CDR3: CASSQEGDSATRGNEKLFF. In DNA, the CDR3 is TGTGCCAGCAGCCAAGAGGGGGATAGCGCAACGAGGGGGAATGAAAAACTGTTTTTT.

This rearrangement joins TRBV5-1 to TRBJ2-1; TRBD2 matches at 9 bases. Germline values: CDR1 SGHRS, CDR2 YFSETQ. The V and J ends lost 1 base and 5 bases, in that order; junction bases with no gene match: 4. This CDR3 spans 15 amino acids. CDR3 DNA sequence: TGCGCCAGCAGCTTGATGCTAGCGGGAAACAATGAGCAGTTCTTC. Translated: CASSLMLAGNNEQFF.

J is TRBJ2-2 and V is TRBV7-3; maybe TRBD2 (6 bases). V was pared by 3 bases and J by 7 bases, with 12 bases between. Germline V CDR1 and CDR2: SGHTA, FQGTGA. The CDR3 runs 14 residues. CDR3 DNA: TGTGCCAGCAGCTTTACTAGCTCCGGCGGGGAGCTGTTTTTT. This sequence encodes CASSFTSSGGELFF.

J is TRBJ1-5 and V is TRBV28; D is unclear. Germline V gene data show CDR1 as MDHEN and CDR2 as SYDVKM. This CDR3 has 13 amino acids. Trimming shortened V by 6 bases and J by 3 bases, and 9 bases separated the two germline ends. In DNA form, the CDR3 reads TGTGCCAGCAGCCCGGGTGACAATCAGCCCCAGCATTTT. Translation gives CASSPGDNQPQHF. Drawing the rest from reference TRBV28 and TRBJ1-5, the complete variable domain is DVKVTQSSRYLVKRTGEKVFLECVQDMDHENMFWYRQDPGLGLRLIYFSYDVKMKEKGDIPEGYSVSREKKERFSLILESASTNQTSMYLCASSPGDNQPQHFGDGTRLSIL.

The genes are TRBV10-1 and TRBJ1-3, with TRBD1 identical over 7 bases. The V gene's germline CDR1 is WNHNN and CDR2 SYGVQD (reference sequence). V lost 7 bases, J lost 0 bases, and 15 bases stayed unmatched. The CDR3 length is 18 residues. The CDR3 sequence is CASTEGQLESLSGNTIYF. In DNA, the CDR3 is TGCGCCAGCACGGAGGGACAGCTAGAGAGTCTCTCTGGAAACACCATATATTTT.

The V gene is TRBV2, the J gene TRBJ2-3; weak D call: TRBD1 (6 bases). The CDR3 is made up of 14 amino acids. Trimming removed 5 bases from V and 3 bases from J, with 12 bases in between. Germline V lookup: CDR1 SNHLY, CDR2 FYNNEI. For the CDR3, the DNA is TGTGCCAGCAGTTTGAAAGACAGGACAGATACGCAGTATTTT. It encodes CASSLKDRTDTQYF.

The rearrangement joins TRBV18 to TRBJ1-4; TRBD1 aligns across 10 bases. Germline loops: CDR1 KGHSH, CDR2 LQKENI. V dropped 1 base and J dropped 7; count of bases not matched to a gene: 3. There are 15 residues in the CDR3. CDR3 residues: CASSPRDRGREKLFF. The DNA for the CDR3 is TGTGCCAGCTCACCACGGGACAGGGGTCGTGAAAAACTGTTTTTT. The full variable domain, with the rest looked up from reference TRBV18 and TRBJ1-4, is NAGVMQNPRHLVRRRGQEARLRCSPMKGHSHVYWYRQLPEEGLKFMVYLQKENIIDESGMPKERFSAEFPKEGPSILRIQQVVRGDSAAYFCASSPRDRGREKLFFGSGTQLSVL.

V is TRBV30 and J is TRBJ2-7, with 7 bases identical to TRBD2. J lost 3 bases, V lost 0 bases, and 8 bases had no gene match. The CDR3 has 15 residues. Germline CDR1 GTSNPN, CDR2 SVGIG (reference sequence). The CDR3 nucleotides read TGTGCCTGGAGTGTACGAACCGGGAGGATCTACGAGCAGTACTTC. Translated: CAWSVRTGRIYEQYF.

V usage is TRBV5-4 and J usage is TRBJ1-2, with 7 positions matching TRBD1. The germline CDR1 and CDR2 sequences are SGHNT and YYREEE (reference sequence). The CDR3 covers 17 residues. The J segment lost 5 bases and the V segment lost 0 bases, leaving 13 bases of the junction unmatched. The CDR3: CASSLAFRQGLQYGYTF. The CDR3 region has the DNA TGTGCCAGCAGCTTGGCCTTCCGACAGGGACTTCAATATGGCTACACCTTC.

This sequence joins TRBV7-6 and TRBJ1-5; D is possibly TRBD1 (5 bases). Looked up from germline, CDR1 is SGHVS and CDR2 is FNYEAQ. This CDR3 has 12 residues. Trimming shortened V by 5 bases and J by 11 bases, and 13 bases separated the two germline ends. CDR3 sequence (DNA): TGTGCCAGCAGCGCCCGGATGGGGGCCCAGCATTTT. As protein: CASSARMGAQHF. The variable domain in full, with the rest retrieved from reference TRBV7-6 and TRBJ1-5, is GAGVSQSPRYKVTKRGQDVALRCDPISGHVSLYWYRQALGQGPEFLTYFNYEAQQDKSGLPNDRFSAERPEGSISTLTIQRTEQRDSAMYRCASSARMGAQHFGDGTRLSIL.

V gene TRBV5-1 combines with J gene TRBJ2-2; 7 bases map to TRBD1. With V trimmed by 5 bases and J by 2 bases, 6 bases remained unmatched. CDR1 is SGHRS, CDR2 YFSETQ, per germline. The CDR3 length is 15 residues. The CDR3 sequence is CASRVGQSNTGELFF. DNA for the CDR3: TGCGCCAGCAGGGTGGGACAGTCTAACACCGGGGAGCTGTTTTTT.

The chain is built from TRBV28 and TRBJ2-5; D might be TRBD2 (6 bases). The V and J ends lost 8 bases and 4 bases respectively, with 20 bases between them. Per the germline V gene, CDR1 is MDHEN and CDR2 is SYDVKM. The CDR3 is made up of 15 amino acids. The CDR3 loop reads CASRHYSGLRETQYF. The CDR3 coding sequence is TGTGCCAGCCGTCATTATTCGGGACTGCGAGAGACCCAGTACTTC.

This sequence joins TRBV25-1 and TRBJ1-1; 9 bases map to TRBD1. Losses at the gene ends were 2 bases for V and 7 bases for J; bases not matched to a gene: 2. CDR1 is MGHDK, CDR2 SYGVNS, per germline. The CDR3 runs 13 residues. The CDR3 coding sequence is TGTGCCAGCAGTGAACTGGGACAGGGTGAAGCTTTCTTT. It translates to CASSELGQGEAFF.

This chain uses TRBV28 with TRBJ1-1, with D possibly matching TRBD1 (6 bases). This CDR3 comprises 14 residues. Per the germline V gene, CDR1 is MDHEN and CDR2 is SYDVKM. The V and J ends lost 5 bases and 5 bases respectively, with 15 bases between them. DNA for the CDR3: TGTGCCAGCAGTGAAACAGGGCGGGAAACTGAAGCTTTCTTT. Its protein is CASSETGRETEAFF.

The rearrangement links TRBV28 to TRBJ1-1; 9 bases match TRBD1. This CDR3 is built from 18 residues. Germline CDR1 MDHEN, CDR2 SYDVKM. The V and J ends lost 5 bases and 1 base, in that order; junction bases with no gene match: 14. The CDR3 DNA follows: TGTGCCAGCAGTATGATAGGCTGGACAGGGGTAAGGAACACTGAAGCTTTCTTT. Its protein product is CASSMIGWTGVRNTEAFF.

The CDR3 loop reads CASSPTGIPVQQFF. CDR3 DNA: TGTGCCAGCAGCCCAACCGGGATTCCGGTTCAGCAGTTCTTC. The chain uses TRBV6-5 and TRBJ2-1; D possibly corresponds to TRBD2 (5 bases). The CDR3 sequence is 14 residues long. In germline, CDR1 is MNHEY, CDR2 SVGAGI. Trimming shortened V by 6 bases and J by 11 bases, and 20 bases separated the two germline ends.

The gene calls are TRBV2 and TRBJ2-1; 15 bases line up with TRBD2. This CDR3 is built from 16 residues. Germline CDR1 reads SNHLY; CDR2 reads FYNNEI. V shed 7 bases and J 8 bases; nucleotides not matched to a gene: 9. CDR3 sequence reads: CASNPTGLAGGHEQFF. CDR3 DNA: TGTGCCAGCAACCCCACCGGACTAGCGGGAGGGCATGAGCAGTTCTTC.

The chain couples TRBV9 to TRBJ2-7, with TRBD2 matching over 11 bases. V lost 0 bases to trimming and J lost 5 bases; unmatched junction nucleotides: 7. The CDR3 extends over 16 amino acids. Germline-derived CDR1 and CDR2 are SGDLS and YYNGEE. The CDR3 is CASSVASLAGGHEQYF. The CDR3 DNA sequence: TGTGCCAGCAGCGTAGCTTCCCTAGCGGGAGGCCACGAGCAGTACTTC.

The chain couples TRBV7-6 to TRBJ1-6, with 7 bases that match TRBD1. The CDR3 is 16 residues long. V trimming: 1 base; J trimming: 7 bases; junction bases outside the gene matches: 7. CDR1 and CDR2 (germline): SGHVS, FNYEAQ. In DNA, the CDR3 is TGTGCCAGCAGCTTAGTACCCAGGGGGGCGAATTCACCCCTCCACTTT. Translating it yields CASSLVPRGANSPLHF. The full variable domain, completed using reference TRBV7-6 and TRBJ1-6, is GAGVSQSPRYKVTKRGQDVALRCDPISGHVSLYWYRQALGQGPEFLTYFNYEAQQDKSGLPNDRFSAERPEGSISTLTIQRTEQRDSAMYRCASSLVPRGANSPLHFGNGTRLTVT.